The 16 T cell receptor beta chains below come from one sample, sequenced in a study of tumor-infiltrating lymphocytes in primary liver carcinoma. Without any cell sorting, roughly 20-32 mg of bulk tissue yielded co-extracted RNA and DNA. Production of TCR beta cDNA used 400 to 650 ng total RNA together with a constant-region primer. Three rounds of nested multiplex PCR with slightly modified ARM-PCR produced TCR beta libraries. Investigators reported that the first two PCR rounds, at approximately 11 cycles each, used TRBV1-TRBV30 forward primers with a C-beta reverse primer. Each CDR3 protein gets one entry after TCRdb re-called the multiplex PCR reads with MiXCR. Of under 200,000 distinct CDR3 sequences listed, around four fifths are singletons. Sequenced input: tumor tissue from primary liver carcinoma. The receptors stem from a man aged 40-55 years with primary liver carcinoma and hepatitis B virus infection.

The V gene is TRBV21-1, the J gene TRBJ2-3; TRBD1 is the table's D call and was not checked against the DNA. TRBV21-1 is flagged as a pseudogene. The CDR3 sequence is 18 residues long. The CDR3 here is CAGSRVQGARDHTDTQYF. The CDR3 DNA follows: TGTGCCGGCAGCAGAGTACAGGGGGCGCGGGACCACACAGATACGCAGTATTTT.

The chain employs TRBV5-6 and TRBJ1-1; D may be TRBD1 (6 bases). Germline CDR1 reads SGHDT; CDR2 reads YYEEEE. The CDR3 runs 17 residues. The V end was cut by 4 bases, the J end by 6 bases, with 25 bases between. CDR3 region: CASSPGTRGSLSSEAFF. CDR3 nucleotides: TGTGCCAGCAGCCCCGGGACAAGGGGCAGCCTGAGCTCTGAAGCTTTCTTT.

This clonotype was observed once. The CDR3 ends on some other residue instead of the conserved phenylalanine or tryptophan, so this is likely a read error. The genes are TRBV29-1 and TRBJ2-2, with TRBD1 identical over 7 bases. Trimming removed 4 bases from V and 2 bases from J; junction bases left unmatched: 4. Germline CDR1 reads SQVTM; CDR2 reads ANQGSEA. This CDR3 contains 14 residues. The CDR3 DNA reads as TGCAGCGTTGGGACAGGACCAAACACCGGGGAGCTGTTTTCT. Its translation is CSVGTGPNTGELFS.

Comments on this clonotype: At one end, the junction sequence differs from germline, possibly due to a read error. The V gene is TRBV29-1, the J gene TRBJ2-5; no firm D call. The germline V gene has CDR1 SQVTM and CDR2 ANQGSEA. The CDR3 totals 12 residues. This CDR3 is CSVVVRSEIQYF. The CDR3 DNA reads TGCAGTGTTGTGGTGCGTTCAGAGATCCAGTACTTC.

With respect to this clonotype: Germline and junction disagree at one end, which may indicate a read error. The V call is TRBV5-5, the J call TRBJ2-5; D is uncertain. Germline V gene sequence: CDR1 SGHKS, CDR2 YYEKEE (reference sequence). The length of the CDR3 is 14 residues. Here the CDR3 DNA reads TGTGCCAGTAGCTTGGCTCGGTTTCAGGAGACCCTGTACTTC. This gives the protein CASSLARFQETLYF. The full variable domain, its missing parts supplied by reference TRBV5-5 and TRBJ2-5, is DAGVTQSPTHLIKTRGQQVTLRCSPISGHKSVSWYQQVLGQGPQFIFQYYEKEERGRGNFPDRFSARQFPNYSSELNVNALLLGDSALYLCASSLARFQETLYFGPGTRLLVL.

At least ten counts were recorded for this clonotype. The rearrangement joins TRBV7-8 to TRBJ2-2; TRBD1 matches at 8 bases. The junction had 16 bases not matched to a gene; V was cut back by 6 bases and J by 4 bases. There are 18 residues in the CDR3. Germline V gene sequence: CDR1 SGHVS, CDR2 FQNEAQ. CDR3 protein: CASRLTPPGQAPTGELFF. CDR3 DNA: TGTGCCAGCAGACTAACCCCTCCGGGACAGGCTCCCACCGGGGAGCTGTTTTTT. Looking up the rest from reference TRBV7-8 and TRBJ2-2 gives the full variable domain: GAGVSQSPRYKVAKRGQDVALRCDPISGHVSLFWYQQALGQGPEFLTYFQNEAQLDKSGLPSDRFFAERPEGSVSTLKIQRTQQEDSAVYLCASRLTPPGQAPTGELFFGEGSRLTVL.

Comments on this clonotype: No DNA is shown, since the ends of the CDR3 on it are uncertain; the CDR3 is the one TCRdb lists. The chain couples TRBV4-2 to TRBJ1-2; TRBD1 is the table's D call and was not checked against the DNA. The CDR3 is made up of 15 amino acids, end residues included. Germline values: CDR1 LGHNA, CDR2 YNFKEQ. This CDR3 reads CVSSQSGAGVYDCTF.

Concerning this clonotype itself: The germline gene is not matched at one end of the junction; a read error may be the cause. This chain uses TRBV12-3 or TRBV12-4 with TRBJ1-1; no clear D gene. The CDR3 contains 14 residues. The CDR3 sequence: CASSLLDRDTEAFF. The CDR3 DNA reads TGTGCCAGTAGTTTGTTGGATAGGGACACTGAAGCTTTCTTT.

Concerning this clonotype: Germline is not matched at one junction end, which may reflect a read error. The chain's CDR3 is CASSRAGGQENNEQFF. In DNA, the CDR3 is TGTGCTAGCAGCCGCGCCGGGGGACAGGAGAACAATGAGCAGTTCTTC. The chain combines TRBV4-2 with TRBJ2-1; TRBD1 agrees at 8 bases. Germline loops: CDR1 LGHNA, CDR2 YNFKEQ. The CDR3 is 16 amino acids.

As to this clonotype: A junction boundary mismatches the germline segment, possibly from a read error. The J gene is TRBJ2-7, the V gene TRBV11-2; 7 bases agree with TRBD1. Germline V lookup: CDR1 SGHAT, CDR2 FQNNGV. The CDR3 is 15 residues long. The CDR3 spells CASSLRWTGANEKYF. The CDR3 nucleotides are TGTGCCAGCAGCTTACGATGGACAGGAGCAAACGAGAAGTACTTC.

With regard to this clonotype: No conserved phenylalanine or tryptophan ends this CDR3, so it is likely a read error. The chain combines TRBV6-6 with TRBJ1-6, with TRBD1 matching 8 bases. The germline gives CDR1 MNHNY, CDR2 SVGAGI (reference sequence). The CDR3 has 14 residues. The CDR3 bases are TGTGCCAGCTCCCACACAGGGGGAAGTTCACACCTCCACTAT. Translating gives CASSHTGGSSHLHY.

Note on this clonotype: Because the CDR3 is missing its conserved closing phenylalanine or tryptophan, this is likely a read error. V gene TRBV29-1 combines with J gene TRBJ2-7; perhaps TRBD1 as D (6 bases). Germline loops: CDR1 SQVTM, CDR2 ANQGSEA. CDR3 size: 13 residues. The V gene lost 6 bases and the J gene lost 3 bases, with 15 bases spanning the gap. CDR3 residues: CSVDTGYVYEQYL. The CDR3 coding sequence is TGCAGCGTCGACACAGGGTATGTCTACGAGCAGTACTTA.

To note about this clonotype: The junction departs from the called germline gene at one end, perhaps through a read error. This sequence joins TRBV5-1 and TRBJ2-7; 8 positions agree with TRBD1. Germline CDR1 and CDR2: SGHRS and YFSETQ. The CDR3 runs 15 residues. In nucleotides, the CDR3 is TGCGCCAGCAGTTTGGGTGCAGGGGGCTTCTACGAGCAGTACTTC. Protein sequence: CASSLGAGGFYEQYF.

The J gene is TRBJ2-1, the V gene TRBV6-1, with D perhaps TRBD1 (6 bases). V dropped 2 bases and J dropped 12 bases, with 11 bases sitting between them. Germline CDR1 and CDR2: MNHNS and SASEGT. This CDR3 region has 12 residues. The CDR3 DNA reads as TGTGCCAGCAGTGAACTGCAGGGGAGGCAGTTCTTC. It yields the protein CASSELQGRQFF.

Turning to this clonotype: An end of the junction does not agree with germline; a read error may underlie this. The chain couples TRBV28 to TRBJ2-6; either TRBD1 or TRBD2 may supply D (6 bases each). Germline loops: CDR1 MDHEN, CDR2 SYDVKM. The CDR3 sequence is 17 residues long. The CDR3 is CASSRSLGGAGAYVLIF. For the CDR3, the DNA is TGTGCCAGCAGCCGTTCTTTGGGGGGCGCTGGGGCCTACGTCCTGATCTTC.

Concerning this clonotype itself: Lacking the conserved final phenylalanine or tryptophan, this CDR3 likely reflects a read error. This chain uses TRBV11-3 with TRBJ2-1; D remains unclear. The CDR3 has 12 amino acids. CDR1 is SGHNT and CDR2 is YENEEA in the germline V gene. CDR3 sequence reads: CASGLHANEQFL. The CDR3 DNA reads as TGTGCCAGCGGCTTACATGCCAATGAGCAGTTCTTA.